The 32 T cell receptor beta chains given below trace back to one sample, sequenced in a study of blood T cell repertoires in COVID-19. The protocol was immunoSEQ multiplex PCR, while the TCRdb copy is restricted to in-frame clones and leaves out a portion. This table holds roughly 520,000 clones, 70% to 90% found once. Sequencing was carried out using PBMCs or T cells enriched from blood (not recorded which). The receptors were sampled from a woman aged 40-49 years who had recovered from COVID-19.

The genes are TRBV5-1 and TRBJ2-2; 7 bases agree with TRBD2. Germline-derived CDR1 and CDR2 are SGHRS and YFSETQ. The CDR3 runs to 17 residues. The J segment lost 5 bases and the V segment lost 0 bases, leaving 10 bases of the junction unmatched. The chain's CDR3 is CASSLALAGVVTGELFF. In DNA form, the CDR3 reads TGCGCCAGCAGCTTGGCCTTGGCGGGAGTGGTTACCGGGGAGCTGTTTTTT. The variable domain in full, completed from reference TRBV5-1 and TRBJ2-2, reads KAGVTQTPRYLIKTRGQQVTLSCSPISGHRSVSWYQQTPGQGLQFLFEYFSETQRNKGNFPGRFSGRQFSNSRSEMNVSTLELGDSALYLCASSLALAGVVTGELFFGEGSRLTVL.

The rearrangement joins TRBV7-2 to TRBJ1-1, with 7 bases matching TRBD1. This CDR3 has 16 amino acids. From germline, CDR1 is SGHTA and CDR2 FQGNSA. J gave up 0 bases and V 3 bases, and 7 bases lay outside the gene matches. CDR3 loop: CASSFRGGLMNTEAFF. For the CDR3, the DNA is TGTGCCAGCAGCTTTAGAGGGGGCCTTATGAACACTGAAGCTTTCTTT. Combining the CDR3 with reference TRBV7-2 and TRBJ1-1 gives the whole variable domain GAGVSQSPSNKVTEKGKDVELRCDPISGHTALYWYRQSLGQGLEFLIYFQGNSAPDKSGLPSDRFSAERTGGSVSTLTIQRTQQEDSAVYLCASSFRGGLMNTEAFFGQGTRLTVV.

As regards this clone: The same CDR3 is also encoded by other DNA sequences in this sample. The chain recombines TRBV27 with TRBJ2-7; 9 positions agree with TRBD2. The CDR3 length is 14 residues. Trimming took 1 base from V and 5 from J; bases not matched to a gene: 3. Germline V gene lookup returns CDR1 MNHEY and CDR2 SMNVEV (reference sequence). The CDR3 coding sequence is TGTGCCAGCAGTTTATTAGCGGGAGCCAACGAGCAGTACTTC. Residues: CASSLLAGANEQYF.

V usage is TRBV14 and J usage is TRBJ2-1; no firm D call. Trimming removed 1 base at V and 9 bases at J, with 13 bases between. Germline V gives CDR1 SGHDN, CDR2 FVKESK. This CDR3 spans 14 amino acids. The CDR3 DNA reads TGTGCCAGCAGCCAAGTAGTGAAATCCGGTGAGCAGTTCTTC. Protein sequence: CASSQVVKSGEQFF.

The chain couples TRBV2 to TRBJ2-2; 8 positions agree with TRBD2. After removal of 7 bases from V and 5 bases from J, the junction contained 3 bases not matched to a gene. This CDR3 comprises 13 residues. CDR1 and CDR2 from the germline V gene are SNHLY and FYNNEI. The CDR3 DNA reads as TGTGCCAGCATCCGGGAGGGTACCGGGGAGCTGTTTTTT. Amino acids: CASIREGTGELFF.

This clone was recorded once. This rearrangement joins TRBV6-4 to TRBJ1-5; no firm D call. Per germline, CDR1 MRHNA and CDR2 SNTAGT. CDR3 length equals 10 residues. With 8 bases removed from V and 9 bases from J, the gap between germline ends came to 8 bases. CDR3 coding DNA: TGTGCCAGCGGCCAGGCGCCCCAGCATTTT. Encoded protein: CASGQAPQHF.

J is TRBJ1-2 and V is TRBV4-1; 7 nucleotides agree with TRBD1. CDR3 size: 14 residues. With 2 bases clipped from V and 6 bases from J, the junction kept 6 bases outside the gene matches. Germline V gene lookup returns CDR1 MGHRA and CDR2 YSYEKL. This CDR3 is CASSQLGTVDGYTF. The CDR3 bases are TGCGCCAGCAGCCAACTGGGGACAGTAGATGGCTACACCTTC.

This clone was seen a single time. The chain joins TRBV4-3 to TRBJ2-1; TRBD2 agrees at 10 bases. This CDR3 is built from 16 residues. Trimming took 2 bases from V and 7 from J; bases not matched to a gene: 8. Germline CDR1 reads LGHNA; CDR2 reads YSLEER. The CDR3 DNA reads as TGCGCCAGCAGCCAATCAGCGGGAGGGCCTACGAATGAGCAGTTCTTC. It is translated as CASSQSAGGPTNEQFF.

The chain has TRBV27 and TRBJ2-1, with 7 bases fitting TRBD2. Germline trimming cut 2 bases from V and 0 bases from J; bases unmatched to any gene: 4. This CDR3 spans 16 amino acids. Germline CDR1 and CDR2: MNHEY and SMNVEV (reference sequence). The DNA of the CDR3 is TGTGCCAGCAGTTTAGAGCGGGGAAGCTCCTACAATGAGCAGTTCTTC. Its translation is CASSLERGSSYNEQFF.

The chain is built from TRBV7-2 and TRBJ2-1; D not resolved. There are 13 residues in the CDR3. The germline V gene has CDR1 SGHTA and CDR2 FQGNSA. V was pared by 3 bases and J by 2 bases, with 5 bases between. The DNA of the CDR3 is TGTGCCAGCAGCTTCGACACCTACAATGAGCAGTTCTTC. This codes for CASSFDTYNEQFF. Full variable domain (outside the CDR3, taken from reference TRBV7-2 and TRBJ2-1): GAGVSQSPSNKVTEKGKDVELRCDPISGHTALYWYRQSLGQGLEFLIYFQGNSAPDKSGLPSDRFSAERTGGSVSTLTIQRTQQEDSAVYLCASSFDTYNEQFFGPGTRLTVL.

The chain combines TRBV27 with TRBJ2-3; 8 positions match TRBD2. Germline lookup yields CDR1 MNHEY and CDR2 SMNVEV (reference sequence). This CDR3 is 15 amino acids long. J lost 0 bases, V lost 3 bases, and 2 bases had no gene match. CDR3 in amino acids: CASSFSGRSTDTQYF. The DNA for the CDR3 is TGTGCCAGCAGTTTCAGCGGGAGAAGCACAGATACGCAGTATTTT.

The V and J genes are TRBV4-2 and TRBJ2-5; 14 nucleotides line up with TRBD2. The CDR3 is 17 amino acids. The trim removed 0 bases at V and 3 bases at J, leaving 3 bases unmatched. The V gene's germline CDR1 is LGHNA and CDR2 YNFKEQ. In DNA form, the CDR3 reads TGTGCCAGCAGCCAAGACGGACTAGCGGGAGGTAAAGAGACCCAGTACTTC. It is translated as CASSQDGLAGGKETQYF.

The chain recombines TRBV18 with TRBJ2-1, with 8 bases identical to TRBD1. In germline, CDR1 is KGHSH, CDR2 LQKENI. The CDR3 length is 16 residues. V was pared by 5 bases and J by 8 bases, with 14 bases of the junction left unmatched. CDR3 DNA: TGTGCCAGCTCAGCCGGACGGACAGGGAATCGCGATGAGCAGTTCTTC. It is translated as CASSAGRTGNRDEQFF.

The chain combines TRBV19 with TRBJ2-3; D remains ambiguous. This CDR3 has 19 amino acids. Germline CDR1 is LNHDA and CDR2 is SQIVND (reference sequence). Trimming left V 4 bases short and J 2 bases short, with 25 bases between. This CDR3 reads CASSSPNAYHSTPTDTQYF. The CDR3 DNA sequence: TGTGCCAGTAGTAGCCCGAATGCGTACCACTCTACCCCCACAGATACGCAGTATTTT.

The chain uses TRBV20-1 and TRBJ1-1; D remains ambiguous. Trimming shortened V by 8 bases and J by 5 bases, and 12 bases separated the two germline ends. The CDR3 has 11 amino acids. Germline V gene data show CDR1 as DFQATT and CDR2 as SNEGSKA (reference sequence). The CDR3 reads CSPISGTEAFF. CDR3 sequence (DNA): TGCAGTCCTATTTCGGGGACTGAAGCTTTCTTT.

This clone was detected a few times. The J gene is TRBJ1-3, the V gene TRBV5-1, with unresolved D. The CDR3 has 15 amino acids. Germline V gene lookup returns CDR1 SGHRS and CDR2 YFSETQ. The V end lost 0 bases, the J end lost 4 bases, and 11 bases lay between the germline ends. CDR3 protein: CASSLDRLWGNTIYF. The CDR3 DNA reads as TGCGCCAGCAGCTTGGATCGACTCTGGGGAAACACCATATATTTT.

CDR3 protein: CASKRQGPYNEQFF. The CDR3 DNA sequence: TGTGCCAGTAAGAGACAGGGCCCCTACAATGAGCAGTTCTTC. The chain is built from TRBV19 and TRBJ2-1; the match to TRBD1 covers 7 bases. CDR1 is LNHDA, CDR2 SQIVND, per germline (reference sequence). The CDR3 loop spans 14 amino acids. The ends lost 7 bases at V and 2 bases at J; junction bases unmatched: 5.

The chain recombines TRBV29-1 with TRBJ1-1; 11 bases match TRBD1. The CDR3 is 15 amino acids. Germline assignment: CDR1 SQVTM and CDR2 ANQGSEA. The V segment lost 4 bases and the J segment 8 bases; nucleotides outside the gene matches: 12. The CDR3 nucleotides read TGCAGCGTTGCGAGGACAGGGGGCAACGAAGGGGAAGCTTTCTTT. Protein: CSVARTGGNEGEAFF.

The CDR3 sequence is CASGLNSGRGEQYF. In DNA form, the CDR3 reads TGCGCCAGCGGATTAAATAGCGGGAGGGGCGAGCAGTACTTC. The chain couples TRBV5-1 to TRBJ2-7; 11 bases fit TRBD2. With V trimmed by 7 bases and J by 6 bases, 9 bases remained unmatched. The CDR3 length is 14 residues. Germline V CDR1 and CDR2: SGHRS, YFSETQ.

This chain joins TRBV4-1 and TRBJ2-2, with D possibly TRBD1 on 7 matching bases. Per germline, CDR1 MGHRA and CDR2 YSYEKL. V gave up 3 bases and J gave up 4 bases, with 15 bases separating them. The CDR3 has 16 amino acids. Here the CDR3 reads CASSQEGQPGTGELFF. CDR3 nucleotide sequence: TGCGCCAGCAGCCAGGAGGGACAGCCGGGCACCGGGGAGCTGTTTTTT.

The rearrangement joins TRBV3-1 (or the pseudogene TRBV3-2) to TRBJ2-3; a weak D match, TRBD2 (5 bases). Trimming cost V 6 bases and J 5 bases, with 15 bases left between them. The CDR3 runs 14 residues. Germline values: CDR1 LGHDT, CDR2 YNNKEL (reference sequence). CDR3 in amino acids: CASRGRGLGDTQYF. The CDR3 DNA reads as TGTGCCAGCAGAGGGAGAGGTTTGGGAGATACGCAGTATTTT.

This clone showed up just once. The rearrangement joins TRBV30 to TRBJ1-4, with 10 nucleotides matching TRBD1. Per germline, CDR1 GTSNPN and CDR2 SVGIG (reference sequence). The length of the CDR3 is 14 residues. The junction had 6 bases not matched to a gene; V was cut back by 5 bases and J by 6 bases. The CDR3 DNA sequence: TGTGCCTGGCAAGCCGGGACAGGGGATGAAAAACTGTTTTTT. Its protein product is CAWQAGTGDEKLFF.

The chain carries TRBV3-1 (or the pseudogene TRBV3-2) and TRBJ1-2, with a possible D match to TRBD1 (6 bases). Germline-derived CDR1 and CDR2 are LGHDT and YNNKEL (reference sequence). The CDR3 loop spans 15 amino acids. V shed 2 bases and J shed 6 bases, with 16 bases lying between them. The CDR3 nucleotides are TGTGCCAGCAGCCAATTTTCCAGGGGCGTAGATGGCTACACCTTC. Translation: CASSQFSRGVDGYTF.

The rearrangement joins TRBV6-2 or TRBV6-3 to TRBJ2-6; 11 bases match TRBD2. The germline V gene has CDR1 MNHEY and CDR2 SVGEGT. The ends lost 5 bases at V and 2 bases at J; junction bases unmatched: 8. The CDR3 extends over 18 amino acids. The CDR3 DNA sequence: TGTGCCAGCAGTACAGGACTAGCGGGTTTACCTGGGGCCAACGTCCTGACTTTC. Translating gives CASSTGLAGLPGANVLTF.

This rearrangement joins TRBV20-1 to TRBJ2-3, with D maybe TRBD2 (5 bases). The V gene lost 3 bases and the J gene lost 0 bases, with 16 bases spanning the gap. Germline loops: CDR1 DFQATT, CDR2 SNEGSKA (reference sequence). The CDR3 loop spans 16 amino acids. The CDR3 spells CSASSVSFRSTDTQYF. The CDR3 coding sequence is TGCAGTGCTAGTAGCGTAAGTTTTCGGAGCACAGATACGCAGTATTTT.

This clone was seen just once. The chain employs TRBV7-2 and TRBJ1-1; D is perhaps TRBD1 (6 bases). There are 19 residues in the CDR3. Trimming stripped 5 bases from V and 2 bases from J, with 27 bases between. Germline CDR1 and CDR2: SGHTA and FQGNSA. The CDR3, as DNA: TGTGCCAGCAGCCGGAGGCTATATGGCAGGGGAAGGGTTAACACTGAAGCTTTCTTT. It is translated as CASSRRLYGRGRVNTEAFF.

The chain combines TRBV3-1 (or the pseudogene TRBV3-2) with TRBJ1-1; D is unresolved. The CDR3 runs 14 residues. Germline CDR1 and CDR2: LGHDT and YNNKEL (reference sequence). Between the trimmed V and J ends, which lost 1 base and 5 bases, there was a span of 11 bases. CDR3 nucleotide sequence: TGTGCCAGCAGCCAAGCAGGTGGGAGTACTGAAGCTTTCTTT. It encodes CASSQAGGSTEAFF.

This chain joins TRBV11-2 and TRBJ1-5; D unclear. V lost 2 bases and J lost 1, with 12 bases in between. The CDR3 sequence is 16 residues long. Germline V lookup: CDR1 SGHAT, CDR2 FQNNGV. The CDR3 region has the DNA TGTGCCAGCAGCTTAACTCCGGGAAGGAGCAATCAGCCCCAGCATTTT. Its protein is CASSLTPGRSNQPQHF.

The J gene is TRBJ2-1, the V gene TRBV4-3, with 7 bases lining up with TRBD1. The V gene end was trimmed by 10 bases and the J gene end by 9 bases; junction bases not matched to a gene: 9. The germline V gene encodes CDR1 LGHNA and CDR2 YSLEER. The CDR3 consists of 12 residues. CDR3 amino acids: CATRRAGGEQFF. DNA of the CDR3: TGCGCCACGAGAAGGGCAGGGGGTGAGCAGTTCTTC.

CDR3 residues: CASSGLAAYNEQFF. CDR3 DNA sequence: TGTGCCAGCAGTGGACTAGCGGCCTACAATGAGCAGTTCTTC. This chain uses TRBV6-2 or TRBV6-3 with TRBJ2-1; TRBD2 aligns across 10 bases. After removal of 5 bases from V and 2 bases from J, the junction contained 0 bases not matched to a gene. The length of the CDR3 is 14 residues. From germline, CDR1 is MNHEY and CDR2 SVGEGT.

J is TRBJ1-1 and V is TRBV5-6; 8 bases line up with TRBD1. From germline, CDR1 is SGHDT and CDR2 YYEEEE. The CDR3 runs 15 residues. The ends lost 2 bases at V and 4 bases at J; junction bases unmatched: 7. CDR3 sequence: CASSLTLTGGTEAFF. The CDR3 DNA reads TGTGCCAGCAGCTTAACACTAACAGGGGGCACTGAAGCTTTCTTT.

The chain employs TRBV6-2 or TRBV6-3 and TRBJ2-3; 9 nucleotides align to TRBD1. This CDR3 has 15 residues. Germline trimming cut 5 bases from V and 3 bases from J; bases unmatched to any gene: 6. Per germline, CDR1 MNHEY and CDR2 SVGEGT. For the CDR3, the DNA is TGTGCCAGCAGTGCCCAAGGGACAGGGACAGATACGCAGTATTTT. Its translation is CASSAQGTGTDTQYF.